The 20 T cell receptor beta chains given below trace back to one sample, sequenced in a study of shared clonotypes between healthy human individuals. Generated by immunoSEQ multiplex PCR, the TCRdb table keeps only in-frame clones and is missing some. This sample has 2.3 million or so clones; 85% to 95% occur once, and the top ten carry 0.39%. The specimen was naive CD4+ T cells from PBMCs. Stated subset: CD45RA+ positively selected. Every receptor here comes from a man younger than 30 in good health. Some clones in this sample may be carry-over from other donors' samples.

The chain couples TRBV27 to TRBJ2-2; D tentatively fits TRBD1 or TRBD2 (5 bases each). This CDR3 region has 15 residues. Looked up from germline, CDR1 is MNHEY and CDR2 is SMNVEV (reference sequence). The V and J ends lost 6 bases and 7 bases respectively, with 18 bases between them. CDR3 in amino acids: CASSPGTYGYGELFF. CDR3 coding DNA: TGTGCCAGCAGCCCAGGGACGTACGGTTACGGGGAGCTGTTTTTT.

This rearrangement joins TRBV9 to TRBJ2-1, with D possibly being TRBD2 (7 bases). Trimming took off 3 bases at V and 8 bases at J, with 15 bases between the two ends. The CDR3 contains 14 residues. The germline CDR1 and CDR2 sequences are SGDLS and YYNGEE. The CDR3 sequence: CASSASGGRDEQFF. The DNA of the CDR3 is TGTGCCAGCAGCGCTTCCGGGGGGCGCGATGAGCAGTTCTTC.

CDR3 sequence reads: CASSPRGAAGANVLTF. In DNA, the CDR3 is TGTGCCAGCTCACCTCGGGGGGCGGCTGGGGCCAACGTCCTGACTTTC. This chain links TRBV18 with TRBJ2-6; a possible D gene is TRBD2 (7 bases). From germline, CDR1 is KGHSH and CDR2 LQKENI. V lost 3 bases, J lost 2 bases, and 11 bases lay in between. This CDR3 region has 16 residues.

The chain links TRBV9 to TRBJ2-3; D gene uncertain. Trimming removed 0 bases at V and 5 bases at J, with 13 bases between. Germline-derived CDR1 and CDR2 are SGDLS and YYNGEE. This CDR3 is 15 amino acids long. CDR3: CASSVGPQPGDTQYF. The CDR3 DNA sequence: TGTGCCAGCAGCGTAGGCCCCCAGCCAGGAGATACGCAGTATTTT.

This sequence joins TRBV7-9 and TRBJ2-1; 7 bases agree with TRBD2. Germline V gives CDR1 SEHNR, CDR2 FQNEAQ (reference sequence). The CDR3 is 17 amino acids. With 2 bases clipped from V and 8 bases from J, the junction kept 15 bases outside the gene matches. CDR3 in amino acids: CASSLSIASGVRDEQFF. The CDR3 DNA reads TGTGCCAGCAGCTTAAGTATTGCTAGCGGAGTCAGGGATGAGCAGTTCTTC.

The rearrangement uses TRBV5-1 and TRBJ1-1; TRBD1 aligns across 8 bases. V shed 5 bases and J 0 bases; nucleotides not matched to a gene: 15. CDR3 size: 18 residues. In germline, CDR1 is SGHRS, CDR2 YFSETQ. The CDR3 DNA reads as TGCGCCAGCAGTTATTCCGGGACAGGAGAGGGAATGAACACTGAAGCTTTCTTT. It encodes CASSYSGTGEGMNTEAFF.

This chain connects TRBV7-2 to TRBJ2-7; no reliable D call. The CDR3 is made up of 12 amino acids. With 4 bases removed from V and 5 bases from J, the gap between germline ends came to 9 bases. Germline V lookup: CDR1 SGHTA, CDR2 FQGNSA. The CDR3 DNA follows: TGTGCCAGCAGCTCACCCCCTAACGAGCAGTACTTC. Amino acid sequence: CASSSPPNEQYF.

This rearrangement joins TRBV2 to TRBJ1-5; 11 bases agree with TRBD1. The germline CDR1 and CDR2 sequences are SNHLY and FYNNEI. The CDR3 is 14 amino acids. Losses at the gene ends were 8 bases for V and 7 bases for J; bases not matched to a gene: 7. The CDR3 protein is CASGRTGGRQPQHF. The CDR3 DNA reads as TGTGCCAGCGGAAGGACAGGGGGCCGCCAGCCCCAGCATTTT.

The table lists this clone with a count of one. J is TRBJ2-2 and V is TRBV7-7; the match to TRBD2 covers 7 bases. The V and J ends lost 5 bases and 7 bases, in that order; junction bases with no gene match: 1. Germline V gene lookup returns CDR1 SSHAT and CDR2 FNYEAQ (reference sequence). The CDR3 spans 12 residues. This CDR3 reads CASSAGVGELFF. DNA of the CDR3: TGTGCCAGCAGCGCGGGAGTCGGGGAGCTGTTTTTT.

This chain joins TRBV4-1 and TRBJ2-7, with D maybe TRBD1 (6 bases). The CDR3 has 14 residues. CDR1 and CDR2 from the germline V gene are MGHRA and YSYEKL. V was shortened by 1 base and J by 3 bases, with 10 bases between the two germline ends. The CDR3 bases are TGCGCCAGCAGCCAAGTATCCAGGGGCTACGAGCAGTACTTC. Protein sequence: CASSQVSRGYEQYF.

The CDR3 sequence: CASSRDRVQETQYF. CDR3 bases: TGTGCCAGCAGCCGCGACAGGGTTCAAGAGACCCAGTACTTC. The genes are TRBV7-2 and TRBJ2-5; 7 bases align to TRBD1. Germline V gene sequence: CDR1 SGHTA, CDR2 FQGNSA. V lost 5 bases, J lost 2 bases, and 5 bases stayed unmatched. The CDR3 extends over 14 amino acids.

The rearrangement links TRBV10-3 to TRBJ2-1; the D gene could be TRBD1 or TRBD2 (5 bases each). This CDR3 has 14 amino acids. CDR1 ENHRY and CDR2 SYGVKD come from the germline V gene. V was pared by 0 bases and J by 8 bases, with 11 bases between. DNA of the CDR3: TGTGCCATCAGTGAGTCGATCAGGGACGATGAGCAGTTCTTC. Protein: CAISESIRDDEQFF.

This clone was counted a single time. The chain couples TRBV28 to TRBJ1-5, with D hard to call. The CDR3 contains 12 residues. Germline assignment: CDR1 MDHEN and CDR2 SYDVKM. V dropped 6 bases and J dropped 6 bases, with 9 bases sitting between them. The CDR3 DNA reads TGTGCCAGCAGACAGACGGTTCAGCCCCAGCATTTT. It encodes CASRQTVQPQHF.

The chain carries TRBV15 and TRBJ1-2; D is unresolved. The CDR3 is 15 amino acids. Trimming left V 0 bases short and J 7 bases short, with 15 bases between. Germline CDR1 is LNHNV and CDR2 is YYDKDF (reference sequence). The CDR3 loop is CATSRDPGSLGGYTF. The CDR3 DNA reads as TGTGCCACCAGCAGAGATCCGGGCAGTCTAGGTGGCTACACCTTC.

This chain links TRBV9 with TRBJ2-6, with 7 bases that match TRBD2. The germline gives CDR1 SGDLS, CDR2 YYNGEE. There are 21 residues in the CDR3. V shed 2 bases, J shed 6 bases, and the junction held 23 bases outside the gene matches. The DNA of the CDR3 is TGTGCCAGCAGCGTTTCTGATTTCGGGGGACTACCCTCGCTATTGGCCAACGTCCTGACTTTC. Protein sequence: CASSVSDFGGLPSLLANVLTF.

V gene TRBV7-2 combines with J gene TRBJ2-7, with a possible D match to TRBD1 (6 bases). The V end lost 0 bases, the J end lost 7 bases, and 25 bases lay between the germline ends. CDR1 and CDR2 from the germline V gene are SGHTA and FQGNSA. This CDR3 has 18 residues. CDR3 bases: TGTGCCAGCAGCTTAGCTTCTTTTAGTACAGGGCCTAGGGGGGAGCAGTACTTC. This sequence encodes CASSLASFSTGPRGEQYF.

This chain joins TRBV7-3 and TRBJ2-7, with D tentatively TRBD2 (6 bases). This CDR3 spans 15 amino acids. Looked up from germline, CDR1 is SGHTA and CDR2 is FQGTGA. With 5 bases removed from V and 3 bases from J, the gap between germline ends came to 17 bases. The CDR3 here is CASSQTGDSNYEQYF. The CDR3 nucleotides read TGTGCCAGCAGCCAGACGGGGGACTCCAACTACGAGCAGTACTTC.

This chain links TRBV12-5 with TRBJ2-7, with TRBD2 matching over 8 bases. The CDR3 covers 14 residues. The germline V gene has CDR1 LGHNT and CDR2 FRNRAP. J was trimmed by 7 bases and V by 8 bases; bases with no gene match: 13. The CDR3 bases are TGTGCTAGTATAGCGGGGAGAGTTACGAGGGAGCAGTACTTC. It codes for CASIAGRVTREQYF.

The CDR3 DNA follows: TGTGCCAGCAGCTTAGCGCCGGTAACGGGCTTAGGCAACAATGAGCAGTTCTTC. Its protein is CASSLAPVTGLGNNEQFF. J is TRBJ2-1 and V is TRBV7-6; D is uncertain. This CDR3 spans 18 amino acids. Trimming shortened V by 0 bases and J by 5 bases, and 20 bases separated the two germline ends. From germline, CDR1 is SGHVS and CDR2 FNYEAQ.

The chain combines TRBV9 with TRBJ2-5, with D possibly TRBD2 on 7 matching bases. The CDR3 is 15 residues long. CDR1 and CDR2 from the germline V gene are SGDLS and YYNGEE. V lost 2 bases, J lost 1 base, and 12 bases lay in between. The CDR3, as DNA: TGTGCCAGCAGCGTTTCGGGGGGCGGCCAAGAGACCCAGTACTTC. Encoded protein: CASSVSGGGQETQYF.